Sequencing of this T cell receptor (beta chain) was carried out in a study of T cell responses to AZD1222 COVID-19 vaccine. Only in-frame clones appear in the TCRdb table, and some are missing; sequencing was by immunoSEQ multiplex PCR. Found here are some 120,000 clones, approximately 84% of them singletons; the top ten hold under 10%. Study-wide results and limits: Baseline seropositivity occurred in only a handful of AZD1222 recipients. Spike-wide coverage was observed for vaccine-associated CD4 TCRs, with dominant responses at 160-218 and 743-854.

Germline CDR1 is MNHEY and CDR2 is SMNVEV (reference sequence). V shed 2 bases and J shed 0 bases, with 12 bases lying between them. The CDR3 consists of 16 residues. Note on this clone: Its antigen is not identified.

The chain is built from TRBV27 and TRBJ2-3; D uncertain. The sample consisted of peripheral blood, taken on day 0 of AZD1222 vaccination. This receptor was obtained from an adult in good health. This CDR3 reads CASSLIRPSSTDTQYF. Here the CDR3 DNA reads TGTGCCAGCAGTTTAATCAGACCCTCAAGCACAGATACGCAGTATTTT.